Each of the 9 T cell receptor beta chains below was sequenced from the same sample in a study of radiation and T cells in renal cell carcinoma. TCRdb keeps only in-frame clones here, not all; method: immunoSEQ multiplex PCR. The sample has around 170,000 clones; around 89% are singletons. Indicated time point: blood 4 weeks post-SBRT, at nephrectomy. Stated treatment: 15 Gy SBRT to primary tumor, nephrectomy 4 weeks later. This sample comprised blood, obtained from a patient whose treatment included radiotherapy and nephrectomy. The receptors come from a woman aged 45 to 65 with renal cell carcinoma.

CDR3 in amino acids: CAISEWSGDGQFF. The CDR3 DNA reads as TGTGCCATCAGTGAATGGTCGGGGGACGGGCAGTTCTTC. The chain couples TRBV10-3 to TRBJ2-1, with a tentative D call TRBD2 (6 bases). This CDR3 has 13 residues. Trimming took 3 bases from V and 12 from J, leaving 15 bases between them. Per germline, CDR1 ENHRY and CDR2 SYGVKD.

The DNA for the CDR3 is TGTGCCAGTAGTGACCTAGCAGGAGAGACCCAGTACTTC. Translation gives CASSDLAGETQYF. The chain combines TRBV19 with TRBJ2-5; possible D gene TRBD2, 5 bases. Trimming pared 5 bases from V and 4 bases from J, leaving 11 bases between. The length of the CDR3 is 13 residues. Germline V CDR1 and CDR2: LNHDA, SQIVND (reference sequence).

This clone was detected only once. This chain joins TRBV27 and TRBJ2-1, with 7 bases fitting TRBD2. Unmatched junction bases numbered 10, after V lost 0 bases and J lost 8 bases. CDR1 and CDR2 (germline): MNHEY, SMNVEV (reference sequence). This CDR3 comprises 16 residues. CDR3 residues: CASSLSPSGELDEQFF. CDR3 DNA: TGTGCCAGCAGTTTATCACCCAGCGGGGAGCTGGATGAGCAGTTCTTC.

The J gene is TRBJ2-5, the V gene TRBV5-1, with D perhaps TRBD1 (5 bases). Germline V CDR1 and CDR2: SGHRS, YFSETQ. V was pared by 0 bases and J by 4 bases, with 7 bases between. This CDR3 comprises 13 residues. In DNA, the CDR3 is TGCGCCAGCAGCTTGGAGGGGTCAGAGACCCAGTACTTC. Its protein is CASSLEGSETQYF.

This chain joins TRBV15 and TRBJ2-1; 7 bases match TRBD1. Trimming cost V 5 bases and J 1 base; bases outside gene matches: 8. The V gene's germline CDR1 is LNHNV and CDR2 YYDKDF (reference sequence). The CDR3 covers 16 residues. CDR3 loop: CATSLGTVVSYNEQFF. The CDR3 DNA follows: TGTGCCACCAGCCTAGGGACAGTCGTATCCTACAATGAGCAGTTCTTC.

V gene TRBV6-5 combines with J gene TRBJ1-2; D possibly corresponds to TRBD1 (5 bases). V was pared by 8 bases and J by 3 bases, with 16 bases between. Germline lookup yields CDR1 MNHEY and CDR2 SVGAGI. This CDR3 spans 14 amino acids. The CDR3 DNA reads as TGTGCCAGCGCCTCGTCGGCAGGGCACTATGGCTACACCTTC. Its translation is CASASSAGHYGYTF.

The V gene is TRBV28, the J gene TRBJ2-7; 8 positions match TRBD1. This CDR3 has 13 residues. After removal of 4 bases from V and 7 bases from J, the junction contained 6 bases not matched to a gene. CDR1 MDHEN and CDR2 SYDVKM come from the germline V gene. CDR3 sequence (DNA): TGTGCCAGCAGTTCTCCCGGGACAGGAGAGCAGTACTTC. This translates into CASSSPGTGEQYF. Full variable domain (remainder filled in from reference TRBV28 and TRBJ2-7): DVKVTQSSRYLVKRTGEKVFLECVQDMDHENMFWYRQDPGLGLRLIYFSYDVKMKEKGDIPEGYSVSREKKERFSLILESASTNQTSMYLCASSSPGTGEQYFGPGTRLTVT.

The chain joins TRBV7-9 to TRBJ2-1, with 14 bases that match TRBD2. V was pared by 3 bases and J by 2 bases, with 3 bases of the junction left unmatched. There are 17 residues in the CDR3. CDR1 is SEHNR and CDR2 is FQNEAQ in the germline V gene (reference sequence). CDR3 sequence (DNA): TGTGCCAGCAGCTTTCCGACTAGCGGGGGGGCCTACAATGAGCAGTTCTTC. Amino acid sequence: CASSFPTSGGAYNEQFF. The full variable domain, in which reference TRBV7-9 and TRBJ2-1 provide the parts outside the CDR3, is DTGVSQNPRHKITKRGQNVTFRCDPISEHNRLYWYRQTLGQGPEFLTYFQNEAQLEKSRLLSDRFSAERPKGSFSTLEIQRTEQGDSAMYLCASSFPTSGGAYNEQFFGPGTRLTVL.

This chain links TRBV4-1 with TRBJ2-1; D gene ambiguous. Germline loops: CDR1 MGHRA, CDR2 YSYEKL. V shed 4 bases and J shed 6 bases, with 7 bases lying between them. The CDR3 contains 12 residues. The CDR3 here is CASSLVPNEQFF. CDR3 bases: TGCGCCAGCAGCCTTGTACCCAATGAGCAGTTCTTC.